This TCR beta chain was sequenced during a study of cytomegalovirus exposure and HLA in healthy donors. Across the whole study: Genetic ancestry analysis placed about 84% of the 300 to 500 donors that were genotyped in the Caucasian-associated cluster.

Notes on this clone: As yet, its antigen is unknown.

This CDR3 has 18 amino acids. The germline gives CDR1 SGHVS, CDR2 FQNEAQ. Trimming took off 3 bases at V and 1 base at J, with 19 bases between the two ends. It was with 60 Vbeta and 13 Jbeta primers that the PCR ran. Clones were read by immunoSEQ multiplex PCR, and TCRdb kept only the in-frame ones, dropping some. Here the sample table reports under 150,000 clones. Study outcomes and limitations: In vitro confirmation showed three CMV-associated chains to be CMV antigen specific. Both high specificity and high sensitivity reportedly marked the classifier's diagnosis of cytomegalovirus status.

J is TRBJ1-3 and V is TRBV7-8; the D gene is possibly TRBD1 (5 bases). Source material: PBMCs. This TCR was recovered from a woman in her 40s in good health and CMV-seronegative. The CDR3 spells CASSLGGTSALSGNTIYF. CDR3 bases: TGTGCCAGCAGCTTGGGAGGGACCTCGGCTCTGTCTGGAAACACCATATATTTT.